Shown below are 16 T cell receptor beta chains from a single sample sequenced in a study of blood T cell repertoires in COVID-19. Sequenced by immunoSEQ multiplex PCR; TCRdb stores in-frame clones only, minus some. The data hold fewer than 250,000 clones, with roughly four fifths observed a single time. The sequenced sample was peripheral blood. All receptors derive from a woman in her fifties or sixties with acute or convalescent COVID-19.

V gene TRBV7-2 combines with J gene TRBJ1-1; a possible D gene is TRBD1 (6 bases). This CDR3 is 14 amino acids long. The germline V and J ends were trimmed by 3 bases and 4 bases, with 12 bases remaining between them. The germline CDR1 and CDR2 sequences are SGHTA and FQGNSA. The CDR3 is CASSFRGVGTEAFF. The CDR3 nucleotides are TGTGCCAGCAGCTTCAGGGGTGTAGGCACTGAAGCTTTCTTT.

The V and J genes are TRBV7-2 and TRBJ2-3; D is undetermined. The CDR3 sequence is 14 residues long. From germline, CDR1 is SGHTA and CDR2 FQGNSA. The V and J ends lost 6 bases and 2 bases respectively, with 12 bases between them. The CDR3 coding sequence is TGTGCCAGCAGTCCCCGCGACATCACAGATACGCAGTATTTT. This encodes CASSPRDITDTQYF.

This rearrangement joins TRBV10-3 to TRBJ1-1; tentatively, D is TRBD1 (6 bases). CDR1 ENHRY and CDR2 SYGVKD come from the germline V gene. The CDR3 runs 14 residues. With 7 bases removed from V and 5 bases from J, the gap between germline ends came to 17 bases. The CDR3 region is CAITLQGGRTEAFF. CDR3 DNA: TGTGCCATCACTTTACAGGGCGGAAGAACTGAAGCTTTCTTT.

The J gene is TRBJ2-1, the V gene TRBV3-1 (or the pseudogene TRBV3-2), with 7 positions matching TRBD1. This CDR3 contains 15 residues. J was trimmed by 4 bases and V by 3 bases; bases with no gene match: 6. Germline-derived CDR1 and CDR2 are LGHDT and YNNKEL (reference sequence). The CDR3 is CASSQYRGPYNEQFF. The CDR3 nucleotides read TGTGCCAGCAGCCAGTACAGGGGCCCATACAATGAGCAGTTCTTC.

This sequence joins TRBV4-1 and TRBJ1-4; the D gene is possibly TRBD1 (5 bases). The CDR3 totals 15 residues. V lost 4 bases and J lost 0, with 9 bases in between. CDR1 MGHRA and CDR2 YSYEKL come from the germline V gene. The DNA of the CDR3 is TGCGCCAGCAGCCGGACACTGCCAACTAATGAAAAACTGTTTTTT. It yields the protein CASSRTLPTNEKLFF.

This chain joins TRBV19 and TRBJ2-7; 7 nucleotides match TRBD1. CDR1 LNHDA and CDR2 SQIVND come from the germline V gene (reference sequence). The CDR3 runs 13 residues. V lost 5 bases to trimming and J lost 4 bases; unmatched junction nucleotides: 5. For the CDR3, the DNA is TGTGCCAGTAGTCCGGGACAGACTTACGAGCAGTACTTC. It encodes CASSPGQTYEQYF.

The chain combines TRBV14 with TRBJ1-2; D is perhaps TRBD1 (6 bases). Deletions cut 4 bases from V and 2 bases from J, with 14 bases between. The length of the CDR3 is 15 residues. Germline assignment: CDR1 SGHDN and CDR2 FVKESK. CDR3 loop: CASSPLDRRNYGYTF. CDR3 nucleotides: TGTGCCAGCAGCCCCTTAGACAGGAGAAACTATGGCTACACCTTC. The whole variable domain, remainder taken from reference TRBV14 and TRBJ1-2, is EAGVTQFPSHSVIEKGQTVTLRCDPISGHDNLYWYRRVMGKEIKFLLHFVKESKQDESGMPNNRFLAERTGGTYSTLKVQPAELEDSGVYFCASSPLDRRNYGYTFGSGTRLTVV.

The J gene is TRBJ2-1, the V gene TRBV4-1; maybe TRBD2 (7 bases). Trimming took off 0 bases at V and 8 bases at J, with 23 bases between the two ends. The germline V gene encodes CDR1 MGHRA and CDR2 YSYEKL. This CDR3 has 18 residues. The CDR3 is CASSQDDRTGGLGDEQFF. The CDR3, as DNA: TGCGCCAGCAGCCAAGACGACCGTACCGGGGGGCTAGGAGATGAGCAGTTCTTC.

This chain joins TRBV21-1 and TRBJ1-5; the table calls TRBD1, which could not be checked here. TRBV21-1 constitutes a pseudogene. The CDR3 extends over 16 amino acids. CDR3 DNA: TGTGCCAGAGCAGGGGTAATCCCTTATAGCAATCAGCCCCAGCATTTT. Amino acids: CARAGVIPYSNQPQHF.

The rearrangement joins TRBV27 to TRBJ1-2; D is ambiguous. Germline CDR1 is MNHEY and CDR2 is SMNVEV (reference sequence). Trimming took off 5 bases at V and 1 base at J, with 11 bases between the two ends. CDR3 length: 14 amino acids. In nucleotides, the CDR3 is TGTGCCAGCAGTCCCCTTGCGGTTAACTATGGCTACACCTTC. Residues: CASSPLAVNYGYTF.

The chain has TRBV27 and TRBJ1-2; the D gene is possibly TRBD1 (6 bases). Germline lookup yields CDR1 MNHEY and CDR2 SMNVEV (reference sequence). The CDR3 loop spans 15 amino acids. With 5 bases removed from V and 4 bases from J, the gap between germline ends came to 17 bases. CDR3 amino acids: CASSLTTGIGYGYTF. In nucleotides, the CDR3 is TGTGCCAGCAGTCTTACTACAGGGATCGGCTATGGCTACACCTTC.

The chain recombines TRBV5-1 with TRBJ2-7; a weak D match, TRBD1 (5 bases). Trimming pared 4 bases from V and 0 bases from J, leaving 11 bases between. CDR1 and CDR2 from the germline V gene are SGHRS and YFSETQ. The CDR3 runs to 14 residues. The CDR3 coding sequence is TGCGCCAGCAGCCCAACAGGATACTCCTACGAGCAGTACTTC. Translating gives CASSPTGYSYEQYF.

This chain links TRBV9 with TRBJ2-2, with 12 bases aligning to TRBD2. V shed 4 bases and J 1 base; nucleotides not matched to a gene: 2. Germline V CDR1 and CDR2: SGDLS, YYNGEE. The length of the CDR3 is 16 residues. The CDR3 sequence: CASSTSGGLNTGELFF. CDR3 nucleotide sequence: TGTGCCAGCAGCACTAGCGGGGGGCTGAACACCGGGGAGCTGTTTTTT.

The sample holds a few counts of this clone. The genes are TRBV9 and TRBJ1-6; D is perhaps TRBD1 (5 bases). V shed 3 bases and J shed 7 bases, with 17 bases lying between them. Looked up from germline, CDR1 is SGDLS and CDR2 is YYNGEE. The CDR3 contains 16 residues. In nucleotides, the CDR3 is TGTGCCAGCAGCGGGGACTTGGGGATTCAGAATTCACCCCTCCACTTT. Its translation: CASSGDLGIQNSPLHF.

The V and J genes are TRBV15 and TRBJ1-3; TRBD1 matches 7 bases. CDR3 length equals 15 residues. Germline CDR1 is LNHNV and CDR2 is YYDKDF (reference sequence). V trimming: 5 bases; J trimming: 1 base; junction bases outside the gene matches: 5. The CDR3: CATSSQGDSGNTIYF. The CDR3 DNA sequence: TGTGCCACCAGCTCCCAGGGGGATTCTGGAAACACCATATATTTT.

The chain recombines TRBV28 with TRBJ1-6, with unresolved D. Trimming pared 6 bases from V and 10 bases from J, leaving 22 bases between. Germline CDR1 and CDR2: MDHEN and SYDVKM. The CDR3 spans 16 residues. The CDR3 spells CASRRVGGPLGSPLHF. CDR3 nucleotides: TGTGCCAGCAGGCGGGTTGGAGGCCCCCTCGGGTCACCCCTCCACTTT. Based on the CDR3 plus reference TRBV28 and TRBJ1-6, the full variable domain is DVKVTQSSRYLVKRTGEKVFLECVQDMDHENMFWYRQDPGLGLRLIYFSYDVKMKEKGDIPEGYSVSREKKERFSLILESASTNQTSMYLCASRRVGGPLGSPLHFGNGTRLTVT.